This is a list of T cell receptor beta chains from one sample in a study. In TCRdb, the RT-PCR reads were re-called with MiXCR into one record per CDR3 protein. The sample yields about 680,000 distinct CDR3 sequences, 12% to 15% seen once. Material for sequencing was memory CD4+ T cells from blood. The receptor source for this set is a female donor in good health, serving as a healthy control. Both conserved end residues are part of each CDR3. The D gene is left open where the match is weak. Clone size is not always given. Where it is, it says once, few, many or a class for expanded clones.

J gene: TRBJ1-2; clone size: many; D gene: TRBD1; V gene: TRBV29-1; CDR3 protein: CSAGTGDNYGYTF; CDR3 DNA: TGCAGCGCTGGGACAGGTGATAACTATGGCTACACCTTC
J gene: TRBJ2-3; clone size: few; D gene: TRBD2; V gene: TRBV20-1; CDR3 protein: CSAQPPSGYTDTQYF; CDR3 DNA: TGCAGTGCTCAACCCCCTAGCGGGTACACAGATACGCAGTATTTT
J gene: TRBJ2-2; clone size: NA; D gene: TRBD2; V gene: TRBV5-1; CDR3 protein: CASSSFSGRAGGELFF; CDR3 DNA: TGCGCCAGCAGCTCTTTTAGCGGGAGGGCCGGCGGGGAGCTGTTTTTT
J gene: TRBJ2-5; clone size: many; D gene: TRBD2; V gene: TRBV10-3; CDR3 protein: CAISGLAEGKETQYF; CDR3 DNA: TGTGCCATCAGCGGACTAGCCGAAGGGAAAGAGACCCAGTACTTC
J gene: TRBJ1-5; clone size: many; D gene: NA; V gene: TRBV30; CDR3 protein: CAWSVEARSQPQHF; CDR3 DNA: TGTGCCTGGAGTGTGGAGGCGCGGTCCCAGCCCCAGCATTTT
J gene: TRBJ2-7; clone size: many; D gene: TRBD2; V gene: TRBV20-1; CDR3 protein: CSAPSGTSVYEQYF; CDR3 DNA: TGCAGTGCCCCATCCGGGACTAGCGTTTACGAGCAGTACTTC
J gene: TRBJ1-6; clone size: many; D gene: NA; V gene: TRBV5-5; CDR3 protein: CASSPPGRTDSPLHF; CDR3 DNA: TGTGCCAGCAGCCCCCCCGGGAGGACGGACTCACCCCTCCACTTT
J gene: TRBJ2-3; clone size: few; D gene: TRBD2; V gene: TRBV12-3/TRBV12-4; CDR3 protein: CASSLDGGAADTQYF; CDR3 DNA: TGTGCCAGCAGTTTAGACGGGGGGGCCGCAGATACGCAGTATTTT
J gene: TRBJ2-2; clone size: few; D gene: NA; V gene: TRBV5-1; CDR3 protein: CASSSTQYTGELFF; CDR3 DNA: TGCGCCAGCAGCTCAACACAGTACACCGGGGAGCTGTTTTTT
J gene: TRBJ2-7; clone size: many; D gene: NA; V gene: TRBV6-5; CDR3 protein: CASSLTFRDYEQYF; CDR3 DNA: TGTGCCAGCAGCCTGACCTTCAGAGACTACGAGCAGTACTTC
J gene: TRBJ2-3; clone size: few; D gene: TRBD2; V gene: TRBV11-2; CDR3 protein: CASSLAGGMADTQYF; CDR3 DNA: TGTGCCAGCAGCTTAGCGGGAGGCATGGCAGATACGCAGTATTTT
J gene: TRBJ1-2; clone size: few; D gene: NA; V gene: TRBV6-1; CDR3 protein: CASSVTGSGGGYGYTF; CDR3 DNA: TGTGCCAGCAGTGTGACAGGTTCGGGAGGTGGCTATGGCTACACCTTC
J gene: TRBJ1-4; clone size: NA; D gene: TRBD1; V gene: TRBV11-2; CDR3 protein: CASSLTGNEKLFF; CDR3 DNA: TGTGCCAGCAGCTTGACAGGGAATGAAAAACTGTTTTTT
J gene: TRBJ2-1; clone size: few; D gene: NA; V gene: TRBV28; CDR3 protein: CASTLARPVYNEQFF; CDR3 DNA: TGTGCCAGCACCCTTGCGCGGCCCGTCTACAATGAGCAGTTCTTC
J gene: TRBJ1-1; clone size: many; D gene: TRBD1; V gene: TRBV11-2; CDR3 protein: CASSLDRGEAFF; CDR3 DNA: TGTGCCAGCAGTTTGGACAGGGGAGAAGCTTTCTTT
J gene: TRBJ2-2; clone size: many; D gene: NA; V gene: TRBV12-3/TRBV12-4; CDR3 protein: CASSPHPPQNTGELFF; CDR3 DNA: TGTGCCAGCAGTCCTCACCCCCCCCAGAACACCGGGGAGCTGTTTTTT
J gene: TRBJ2-5; clone size: few; D gene: NA; V gene: TRBV5-1; CDR3 protein: CASSFRLMETQYF; CDR3 DNA: TGCGCCAGCAGCTTTCGACTTATGGAGACCCAGTACTTC
J gene: TRBJ2-5; clone size: NA; D gene: TRBD2; V gene: TRBV6-2/TRBV6-3; CDR3 protein: CAIAGDLQGTQYF; CDR3 DNA: TGTGCCATCGCGGGAGATCTCCAAGGGACCCAGTACTTC
J gene: TRBJ2-7; clone size: few; D gene: NA; V gene: TRBV6-2/TRBV6-3; CDR3 protein: CASTDQGLEQYF; CDR3 DNA: TGTGCCAGCACTGATCAGGGGCTTGAGCAGTACTTC
J gene: TRBJ2-7; clone size: few; D gene: NA; V gene: TRBV18; CDR3 protein: CASSPPSREYEQYF; CDR3 DNA: TGTGCCAGCTCACCACCGAGTAGGGAATACGAGCAGTACTTC
J gene: TRBJ2-1; clone size: NA; D gene: TRBD1; V gene: TRBV5-4; CDR3 protein: CASSTDRDDEQFF; CDR3 DNA: TGTGCCAGCAGCACTGACAGGGACGATGAGCAGTTCTTC
J gene: TRBJ1-2; clone size: few; D gene: NA; V gene: TRBV4-2; CDR3 protein: CASSSRLRGYTF; CDR3 DNA: TGTGCCAGCAGCTCCAGACTGCGGGGCTACACCTTC
J gene: TRBJ2-1; clone size: NA; D gene: TRBD2; V gene: TRBV6-1; CDR3 protein: CASSETPYTGGYSHSYNEQFF; CDR3 DNA: TGTGCCAGCAGTGAAACCCCTTACACGGGAGGTTATTCCCACTCCTACAATGAGCAGTTCTTC
J gene: TRBJ1-2; clone size: NA; D gene: TRBD1; V gene: TRBV10-1; CDR3 protein: CASSAPPGGSQYGYTF; CDR3 DNA: TGCGCCAGCAGTGCTCCCCCAGGGGGCTCCCAGTATGGCTACACCTTC
J gene: TRBJ2-2; clone size: few; D gene: TRBD2; V gene: TRBV5-1; CDR3 protein: CASRSGVAGELFF; CDR3 DNA: TGCGCCAGCAGAAGCGGGGTGGCCGGGGAGCTGTTTTTT
J gene: TRBJ2-3; clone size: NA; D gene: NA; V gene: TRBV12-3/TRBV12-4; CDR3 protein: CASSLGVEVADTQYF; CDR3 DNA: TGTGCCAGCAGTTTGGGGGTAGAGGTGGCAGATACGCAGTATTTT
J gene: TRBJ2-1; clone size: few; D gene: TRBD2; V gene: TRBV7-2; CDR3 protein: CASSSPGLAGEDEQFF; CDR3 DNA: TGTGCCAGCAGCAGCCCCGGACTAGCGGGAGAAGATGAGCAGTTCTTC
J gene: TRBJ2-1; clone size: NA; D gene: TRBD2; V gene: TRBV5-8; CDR3 protein: CASSVRLAGGGNEQFF; CDR3 DNA: TGTGCCAGCAGCGTCCGACTAGCGGGAGGAGGTAATGAGCAGTTCTTC
J gene: TRBJ2-4; clone size: many; D gene: TRBD2; V gene: TRBV18; CDR3 protein: CASSAAGRNIQYF; CDR3 DNA: TGTGCCAGCTCAGCGGCCGGGAGGAACATTCAGTACTTC
J gene: TRBJ2-7; clone size: few; D gene: NA; V gene: TRBV7-3; CDR3 protein: CASSPGHLGEQYF; CDR3 DNA: TGTGCCAGCAGCCCGGGACACCTCGGGGAGCAGTACTTC
J gene: TRBJ1-4; clone size: NA; D gene: NA; V gene: TRBV4-1; CDR3 protein: CASSPLGGTNEKLFF; CDR3 DNA: TGCGCCAGCAGCCCGTTAGGGGGGACTAATGAAAAACTGTTTTTT
J gene: TRBJ2-3; clone size: NA; D gene: NA; V gene: TRBV7-2; CDR3 protein: CASSLAMRGSDTQYF; CDR3 DNA: TGTGCCAGCAGCTTAGCGATGCGGGGTTCAGATACGCAGTATTTT
J gene: TRBJ2-3; clone size: NA; D gene: NA; V gene: TRBV6-5; CDR3 protein: CASSYIGGSITDTQYF; CDR3 DNA: TGTGCCAGCAGTTACATTGGGGGGTCCATCACAGATACGCAGTATTTT
J gene: TRBJ1-3; clone size: NA; D gene: NA; V gene: TRBV6-5; CDR3 protein: CASSYLPDGRNTIYF; CDR3 DNA: TGTGCCAGCAGTTACCTCCCGGACGGGAGAAACACCATATATTTT
J gene: TRBJ2-7; clone size: few; D gene: TRBD2; V gene: TRBV3-1; CDR3 protein: CASSPGLAGGASEQYF; CDR3 DNA: TGTGCCAGCAGCCCCGGACTAGCGGGAGGAGCCTCCGAGCAGTACTTC
J gene: TRBJ1-1; clone size: NA; D gene: NA; V gene: TRBV27; CDR3 protein: CASSLASGWVTEAFF; CDR3 DNA: TGTGCCAGCAGTTTAGCTTCGGGTTGGGTCACTGAAGCTTTCTTT
J gene: TRBJ1-2; clone size: many; D gene: TRBD1; V gene: TRBV29-1; CDR3 protein: CSVLTDRAVGGYTF; CDR3 DNA: TGCAGCGTACTAACGGACAGGGCAGTGGGAGGCTACACCTTC
J gene: TRBJ2-6; clone size: few; D gene: NA; V gene: TRBV6-6; CDR3 protein: CASSYAQASGANVLTF; CDR3 DNA: TGTGCCAGCAGTTACGCCCAGGCCTCTGGGGCCAACGTCCTGACTTTC
J gene: TRBJ1-3; clone size: few; D gene: NA; V gene: TRBV10-3; CDR3 protein: CAISESSGTGNTIYF; CDR3 DNA: TGTGCCATCAGTGAGTCGTCAGGGACCGGAAACACCATATATTTT
J gene: TRBJ2-3; clone size: few; D gene: NA; V gene: TRBV5-1; CDR3 protein: CASSLGSGTNTDTQYF; CDR3 DNA: TGCGCCAGCAGCTTGGGTTCCGGGACGAACACAGATACGCAGTATTTT
J gene: TRBJ1-2; clone size: many; D gene: TRBD1; V gene: TRBV7-2; CDR3 protein: CASSRQGTNYGYTF; CDR3 DNA: TGTGCCAGCAGCCGACAGGGAACTAACTATGGCTACACCTTC
J gene: TRBJ1-1; clone size: NA; D gene: TRBD1; V gene: TRBV12-3/TRBV12-4; CDR3 protein: CASSWDRTKAFF; CDR3 DNA: TGTGCCAGCAGTTGGGACAGAACTAAAGCTTTCTTT
J gene: TRBJ2-2; clone size: few; D gene: NA; V gene: TRBV6-5; CDR3 protein: CASSPDSGELFF; CDR3 DNA: TGTGCCAGCAGTCCCGACTCCGGGGAGCTGTTTTTT
J gene: TRBJ2-3; clone size: many; D gene: TRBD2; V gene: TRBV20-1; CDR3 protein: CSASLAGGTGDTQYF; CDR3 DNA: TGCAGTGCTAGCCTAGCGGGGGGTACGGGAGATACGCAGTATTTT
J gene: TRBJ1-4; clone size: few; D gene: NA; V gene: TRBV15; CDR3 protein: CATSKGPLATNEKLFF; CDR3 DNA: TGTGCCACCAGCAAAGGACCTTTGGCAACGAATGAAAAACTGTTTTTT
J gene: TRBJ2-1; clone size: NA; D gene: NA; V gene: TRBV7-2; CDR3 protein: CASSSDYGSYNEQFF; CDR3 DNA: TGTGCCAGCAGCTCAGACTACGGCTCCTACAATGAGCAGTTCTTC
J gene: TRBJ1-3; clone size: few; D gene: TRBD1; V gene: TRBV7-2; CDR3 protein: CASSFSGQGNTIYF; CDR3 DNA: TGTGCCAGCAGCTTTTCGGGACAGGGAAACACCATATATTTT
J gene: TRBJ2-2; clone size: few; D gene: NA; V gene: TRBV18; CDR3 protein: CASSPRNGELFF; CDR3 DNA: TGTGCCAGCTCACCACGGAACGGGGAGCTGTTTTTT
J gene: TRBJ1-1; clone size: NA; D gene: NA; V gene: TRBV5-1; CDR3 protein: CASSDQDPNTEAFF; CDR3 DNA: TGCGCCAGCAGCGACCAAGACCCGAACACTGAAGCTTTCTTT
J gene: TRBJ2-6; clone size: NA; D gene: TRBD1; V gene: TRBV29-1; CDR3 protein: CSVSGQDSGANVLTF; CDR3 DNA: TGCAGCGTTTCCGGACAGGACTCTGGGGCCAACGTCCTGACTTTC
J gene: TRBJ2-2; clone size: many; D gene: NA; V gene: TRBV29-1; CDR3 protein: CSVEGGIGGELFF; CDR3 DNA: TGCAGCGTTGAAGGAGGGATAGGCGGGGAGCTGTTTTTT